The source of this TCR beta chain is a study of cytomegalovirus exposure and HLA in healthy donors. Study results and limitations: TCR beta chains numbering more than 150 were designated cytomegalovirus-associated. Later genetic work tied a missense DCLRE1C variant to beta-chain V and J trimming. A later analysis showed that HLA-associated TCR beta chains had undergone more clonal expansion than equally common others.

The primer mix had 60 Vbeta and 13 Jbeta primers. The data were produced by immunoSEQ multiplex PCR, yet TCRdb's version contains in-frame clones alone and is incomplete. The sample contains 80,000 to 90,000 clones, roughly 79% of which appear only once. The V and J ends lost 5 bases and 14 bases respectively, with 27 bases between them. Germline CDR1 is MNHEY and CDR2 is SMNVEV (reference sequence). The length of the CDR3 is 15 residues. For this clone: The antigen remains unidentified.

The donors, nominally healthy at sampling, likely had unrecorded immune exposures. The clonotype comes from a woman in her 30s in good health and CMV-seronegative. The rearrangement uses TRBV27 and TRBJ2-5; possible D gene TRBD1, 7 bases. The sample comprised PBMCs. The DNA for the CDR3 is TGTGCCAGCAGTCCAAGGTCCCGGGACAGAGTGGGGGGTTACTTC. Translated: CASSPRSRDRVGGYF.